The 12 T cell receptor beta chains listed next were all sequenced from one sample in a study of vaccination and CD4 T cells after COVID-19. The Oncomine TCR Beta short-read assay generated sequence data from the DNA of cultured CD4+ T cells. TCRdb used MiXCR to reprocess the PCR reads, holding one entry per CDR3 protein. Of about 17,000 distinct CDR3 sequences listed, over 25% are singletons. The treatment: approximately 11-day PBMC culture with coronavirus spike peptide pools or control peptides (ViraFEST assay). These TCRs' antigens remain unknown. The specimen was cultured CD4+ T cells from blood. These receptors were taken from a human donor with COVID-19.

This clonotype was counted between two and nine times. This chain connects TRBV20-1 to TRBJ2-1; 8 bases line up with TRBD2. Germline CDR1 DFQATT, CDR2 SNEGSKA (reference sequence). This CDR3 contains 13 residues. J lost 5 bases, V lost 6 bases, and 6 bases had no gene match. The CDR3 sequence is CSAKTSVNNEQFF. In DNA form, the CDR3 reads TGCAGTGCAAAGACTAGCGTAAACAATGAGCAGTTCTTC.

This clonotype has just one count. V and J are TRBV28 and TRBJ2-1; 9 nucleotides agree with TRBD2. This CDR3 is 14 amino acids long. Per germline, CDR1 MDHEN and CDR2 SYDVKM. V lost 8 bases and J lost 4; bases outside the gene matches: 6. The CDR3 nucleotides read TGTGCCAGCTTGAGCGGGGGGATTTACAATGAGCAGTTCTTC. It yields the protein CASLSGGIYNEQFF.

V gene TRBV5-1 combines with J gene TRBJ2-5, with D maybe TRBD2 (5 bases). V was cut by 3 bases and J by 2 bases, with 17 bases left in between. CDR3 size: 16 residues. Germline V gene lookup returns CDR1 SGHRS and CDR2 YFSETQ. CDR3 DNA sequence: TGCGCCAGCAGCTCAGGACTCAAGCCGATACAAGAGACCCAGTACTTC. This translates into CASSSGLKPIQETQYF.

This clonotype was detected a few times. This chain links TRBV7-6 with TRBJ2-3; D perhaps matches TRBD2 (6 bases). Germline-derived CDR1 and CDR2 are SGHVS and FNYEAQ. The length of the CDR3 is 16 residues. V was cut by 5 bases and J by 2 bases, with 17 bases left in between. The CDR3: CASSQRLGGYTDTQYF. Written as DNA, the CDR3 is TGTGCCAGCAGCCAAAGACTAGGAGGGTACACAGATACGCAGTATTTT.

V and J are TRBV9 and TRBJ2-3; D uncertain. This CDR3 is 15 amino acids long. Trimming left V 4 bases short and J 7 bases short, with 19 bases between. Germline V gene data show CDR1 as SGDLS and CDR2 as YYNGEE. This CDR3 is CASSPPGGPGNTQYF. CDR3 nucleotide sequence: TGTGCCAGCAGCCCCCCGGGTGGCCCCGGTAATACGCAGTATTTT. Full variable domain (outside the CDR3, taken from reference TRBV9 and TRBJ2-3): DSGVTQTPKHLITATGQRVTLRCSPRSGDLSVYWYQQSLDQGLQFLIQYYNGEERAKGNILERFSAQQFPDLHSELNLSSLELGDSALYFCASSPPGGPGNTQYFGPGTRLTVL.

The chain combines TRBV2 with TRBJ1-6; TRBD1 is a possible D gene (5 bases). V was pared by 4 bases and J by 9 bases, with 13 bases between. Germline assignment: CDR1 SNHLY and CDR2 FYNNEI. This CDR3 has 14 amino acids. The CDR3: CASSGTPQVSPLHF. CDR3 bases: TGTGCCAGCAGTGGGACCCCACAGGTTTCACCCCTCCACTTT.

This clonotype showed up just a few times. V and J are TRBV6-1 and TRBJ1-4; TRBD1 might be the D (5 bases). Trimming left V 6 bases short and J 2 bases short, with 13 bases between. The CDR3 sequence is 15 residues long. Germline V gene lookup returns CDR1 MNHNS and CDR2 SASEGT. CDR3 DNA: TGTGCCAGCAGCGCGACAGTTACGACTAATGAAAAACTGTTTTTT. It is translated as CASSATVTTNEKLFF.

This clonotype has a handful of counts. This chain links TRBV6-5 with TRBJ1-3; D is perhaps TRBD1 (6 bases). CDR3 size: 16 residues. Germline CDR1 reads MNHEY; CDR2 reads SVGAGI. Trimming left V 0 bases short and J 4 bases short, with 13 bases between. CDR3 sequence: CASSYSTGTRGNTIYF. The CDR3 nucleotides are TGTGCCAGCAGTTACTCCACTGGGACAAGGGGAAACACCATATATTTT.

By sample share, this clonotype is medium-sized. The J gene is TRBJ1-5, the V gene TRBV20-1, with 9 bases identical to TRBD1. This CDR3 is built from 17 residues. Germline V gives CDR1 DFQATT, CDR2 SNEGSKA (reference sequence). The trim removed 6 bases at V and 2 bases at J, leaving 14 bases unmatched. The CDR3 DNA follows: TGCAGTGCCTCAAAGCCCGGGACAGGGCTGGGCAATCAGCCCCAGCATTTT. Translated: CSASKPGTGLGNQPQHF.

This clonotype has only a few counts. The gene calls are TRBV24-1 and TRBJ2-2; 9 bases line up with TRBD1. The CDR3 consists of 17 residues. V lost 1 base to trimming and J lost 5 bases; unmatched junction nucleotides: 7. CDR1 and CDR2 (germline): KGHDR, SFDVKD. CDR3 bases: TGTGCCACCAGTGATTTTAGCACAGGGGGCCAGACCGGGGAGCTGTTTTTT. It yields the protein CATSDFSTGGQTGELFF.

The CDR3 loop reads CASSYGQAIMNTEAFF. The CDR3 bases are TGTGCCAGCAGCTACGGACAGGCGATCATGAACACTGAAGCTTTCTTT. V usage is TRBV5-4 and J usage is TRBJ1-1, with 7 bases matching TRBD1. The ends lost 3 bases at V and 0 bases at J; junction bases unmatched: 8. Germline CDR1 is SGHNT and CDR2 is YYREEE (reference sequence). This CDR3 has 16 residues.

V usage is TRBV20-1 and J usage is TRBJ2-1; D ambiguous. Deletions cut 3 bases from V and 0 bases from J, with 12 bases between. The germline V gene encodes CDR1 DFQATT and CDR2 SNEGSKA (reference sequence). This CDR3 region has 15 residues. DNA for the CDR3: TGCAGTGCTAGCTCCCGCGGTAGCTCCTACAATGAGCAGTTCTTC. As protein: CSASSRGSSYNEQFF.